Listed here are 20 T cell receptor beta chains from one sample, sequenced in a study of T cells in localized non-small cell lung cancer. Generated by immunoSEQ multiplex PCR, the TCRdb table keeps only in-frame clones and is missing some. The sample includes tens of thousands of clones, 78% of them seen just once. The sample consisted of peripheral blood, taken before any cancer treatment. The receptors come from a male donor older than 55 with stage II squamous cell lung carcinoma.

This sequence joins TRBV2 and TRBJ2-3, with 7 bases identical to TRBD2. From germline, CDR1 is SNHLY and CDR2 FYNNEI. V trimming: 6 bases; J trimming: 6 bases; junction bases outside the gene matches: 12. The CDR3 is made up of 15 amino acids. The CDR3 nucleotides read TGTGCCAGCAGACTAAGTCCGCAGGGAGGGGATACGCAGTATTTT. Amino acid sequence: CASRLSPQGGDTQYF.

J is TRBJ2-1 and V is TRBV6-5; maybe TRBD2 (5 bases). CDR3 length equals 15 residues. V shed 6 bases and J shed 5 bases, with 17 bases lying between them. The V gene's germline CDR1 is MNHEY and CDR2 SVGAGI. CDR3 residues: CASSDSTLGNNEQFF. CDR3 sequence (DNA): TGTGCCAGCAGCGATAGCACCCTCGGGAACAATGAGCAGTTCTTC.

This clone was found a few times. CDR3 sequence: CAWSVARFYGYTF. CDR3 DNA sequence: TGTGCCTGGAGTGTAGCCAGATTCTATGGCTACACCTTC. The V call is TRBV30, the J call TRBJ1-2; D is undetermined. Germline lookup yields CDR1 GTSNPN and CDR2 SVGIG (reference sequence). V was trimmed by 0 bases and J by 4 bases, leaving 9 bases between them. CDR3 length equals 13 residues.

The rearrangement joins TRBV5-6 to TRBJ2-2; D remains ambiguous. Germline V gene sequence: CDR1 SGHDT, CDR2 YYEEEE. The CDR3 totals 15 residues. V was pared by 0 bases and J by 3 bases, with 9 bases between. CDR3 amino acids: CASSLEVLDTGELFF. CDR3 in DNA: TGTGCCAGCAGCTTGGAGGTGTTGGACACCGGGGAGCTGTTTTTT.

This chain uses TRBV28 with TRBJ2-6, with 9 bases aligning to TRBD1. Unmatched junction bases numbered 9, after V lost 5 bases and J lost 1 base. This CDR3 spans 18 amino acids. Germline assignment: CDR1 MDHEN and CDR2 SYDVKM. The CDR3 loop reads CASSAGTGYLSGANVLTF. The DNA for the CDR3 is TGTGCCAGCAGTGCCGGGACAGGGTATTTATCTGGGGCCAACGTCCTGACTTTC. The full variable domain, with the rest looked up from reference TRBV28 and TRBJ2-6, is DVKVTQSSRYLVKRTGEKVFLECVQDMDHENMFWYRQDPGLGLRLIYFSYDVKMKEKGDIPEGYSVSREKKERFSLILESASTNQTSMYLCASSAGTGYLSGANVLTFGAGSRLTVL.

J is TRBJ1-6 and V is TRBV5-6, with 7 bases identical to TRBD1. Germline V gives CDR1 SGHDT, CDR2 YYEEEE. The CDR3 has 15 amino acids. V shed 2 bases, J shed 8 bases, and the junction held 7 bases outside the gene matches. This CDR3 reads CASSFYRGGDSPLHF. The CDR3 region has the DNA TGTGCCAGCAGCTTCTACAGGGGTGGGGATTCACCCCTCCACTTT.

V is TRBV6-6 and J is TRBJ2-7; D unclear. This CDR3 has 15 residues. V lost 2 bases and J 2 bases, leaving 13 bases between the germline ends. CDR1 MNHNY and CDR2 SVGAGI come from the germline V gene (reference sequence). The CDR3 nucleotides read TGTGCCAGCAGTTACGACCCCTCCCCCCCCTACGAGCAGTACTTC. Protein sequence: CASSYDPSPPYEQYF.

The chain uses TRBV5-1 and TRBJ2-2, with D uncertain. This CDR3 contains 16 residues. CDR1 and CDR2 from the germline V gene are SGHRS and YFSETQ. Trimming took 6 bases from V and 2 from J, leaving 17 bases between them. This CDR3 reads CASIMDRLDNTGELFF. CDR3 DNA: TGCGCCAGCATTATGGACCGACTTGATAACACCGGGGAGCTGTTTTTT.

The chain uses TRBV9 and TRBJ1-2; perhaps TRBD1 as D (5 bases). From germline, CDR1 is SGDLS and CDR2 YYNGEE. The V end lost 0 bases, the J end lost 3 bases, and 12 bases lay between the germline ends. The CDR3 has 15 residues. CDR3 sequence (DNA): TGTGCCAGCAGCGTAGACGCAGGGCCGGACTATGGCTACACCTTC. Its protein is CASSVDAGPDYGYTF.

This chain links TRBV5-1 with TRBJ1-2; D is possibly TRBD1 (6 bases). Deletions cut 3 bases from V and 8 bases from J, with 17 bases between. Germline V lookup: CDR1 SGHRS, CDR2 YFSETQ. The CDR3 length is 14 residues. The CDR3 sequence: CASSWGAGAEGYTF. The CDR3 bases are TGCGCCAGCAGCTGGGGCGCAGGGGCTGAAGGCTACACCTTC.

This chain links TRBV21-1 with TRBJ2-7. TRBV21-1 is a known pseudogene. The CDR3 covers 14 residues. The CDR3 region has the DNA TGTGCCAGCAGCAAGGGACGCCAGATTATGGAGCAGTACTTC. Encoded protein: CASSKGRQIMEQYF.

The table lists this clone with a few counts. The chain uses TRBV5-1 and TRBJ1-6; a weak D match, TRBD1 (6 bases). Germline CDR1 and CDR2: SGHRS and YFSETQ. The length of the CDR3 is 15 residues. Trimming pared 10 bases from V and 3 bases from J, leaving 17 bases between. This chain's CDR3 is CASSGQGYYNSPLHF. CDR3 nucleotides: TGCGCCTCCTCCGGGCAGGGGTACTATAATTCACCCCTCCACTTT.

The chain employs TRBV30 and TRBJ1-5, with a possible D match to TRBD1 (6 bases). This CDR3 has 14 residues. V was cut by 0 bases and J by 2 bases, with 8 bases left in between. CDR1 and CDR2 (germline): GTSNPN, SVGIG (reference sequence). The CDR3 DNA follows: TGTGCCTGGAGTGTCTCAGGGGGCAATCAGCCCCAGCATTTT. Translated: CAWSVSGGNQPQHF.

This clone was recorded a few times. The chain joins TRBV27 to TRBJ1-1; 7 positions match TRBD1. CDR1 and CDR2 (germline): MNHEY, SMNVEV (reference sequence). CDR3 length: 12 residues. Trimming cost V 8 bases and J 3 bases; bases outside gene matches: 3. CDR3 sequence (DNA): TGTGCCAGCCGACAGGGAGACACTGAAGCTTTCTTT. Amino acid sequence: CASRQGDTEAFF.

The V gene is TRBV5-1, the J gene TRBJ2-1, with TRBD2 matching 8 bases. This CDR3 is 16 amino acids long. Germline V lookup: CDR1 SGHRS, CDR2 YFSETQ. V was pared by 0 bases and J by 4 bases, with 6 bases of the junction left unmatched. DNA for the CDR3: TGCGCCAGCAGCTTGGGGAGCCTAGCGGGTTACAATGAGCAGTTCTTC. This gives the protein CASSLGSLAGYNEQFF.

This chain joins TRBV9 and TRBJ2-3; 10 nucleotides agree with TRBD2. Germline-derived CDR1 and CDR2 are SGDLS and YYNGEE. This CDR3 comprises 15 residues. Losses at the gene ends were 0 bases for V and 6 bases for J; bases not matched to a gene: 4. The CDR3 DNA sequence: TGTGCCAGCAGCGTAGCGACTAGCGGGCAGGATACGCAGTATTTT. Its protein is CASSVATSGQDTQYF. Using reference TRBV9 and TRBJ2-3 for the parts outside the CDR3, the full variable domain is DSGVTQTPKHLITATGQRVTLRCSPRSGDLSVYWYQQSLDQGLQFLIQYYNGEERAKGNILERFSAQQFPDLHSELNLSSLELGDSALYFCASSVATSGQDTQYFGPGTRLTVL.

The rearrangement uses TRBV11-3 and TRBJ2-7, with 10 bases aligning to TRBD2. There are 14 residues in the CDR3. The V gene's germline CDR1 is SGHNT and CDR2 YENEEA. Trimming at V came to 6 bases and at J to 5 bases, leaving 7 bases not matched to a gene. DNA for the CDR3: TGTGCCAGCAGTGGTTGGAGCGGGAGGGACGAGCAGTACTTC. Residues: CASSGWSGRDEQYF.

V gene TRBV11-2 combines with J gene TRBJ2-7; D is perhaps TRBD1 or TRBD2 (6 bases each). Trimming removed 2 bases from V and 3 bases from J, with 11 bases in between. The CDR3 spans 14 residues. Germline V lookup: CDR1 SGHAT, CDR2 FQNNGV. The CDR3 coding sequence is TGTGCCAGCAGCTTACGGGGGCTCGTCTACGAGCAGTACTTC. Translated, it gives CASSLRGLVYEQYF.

DNA of the CDR3: TGTGCCAGCAGCGAGCGGGGGGGCCAAGAGACCCAGTACTTC. It translates to CASSERGGQETQYF. This chain joins TRBV28 and TRBJ2-5, with 10 bases that match TRBD2. CDR1 MDHEN and CDR2 SYDVKM come from the germline V gene. V was pared by 6 bases and J by 1 base, with 2 bases of the junction left unmatched. CDR3 size: 14 residues.

The chain links TRBV18 to TRBJ2-5, with D perhaps being TRBD1 or TRBD2 (5 bases each). This CDR3 contains 13 residues. Trimming took 10 bases from V and 4 from J, leaving 16 bases between them. The germline V gene has CDR1 KGHSH and CDR2 LQKENI. CDR3: CATRPGQGETQYF. DNA for the CDR3: TGTGCCACCCGCCCGGGGCAGGGAGAGACCCAGTACTTC.